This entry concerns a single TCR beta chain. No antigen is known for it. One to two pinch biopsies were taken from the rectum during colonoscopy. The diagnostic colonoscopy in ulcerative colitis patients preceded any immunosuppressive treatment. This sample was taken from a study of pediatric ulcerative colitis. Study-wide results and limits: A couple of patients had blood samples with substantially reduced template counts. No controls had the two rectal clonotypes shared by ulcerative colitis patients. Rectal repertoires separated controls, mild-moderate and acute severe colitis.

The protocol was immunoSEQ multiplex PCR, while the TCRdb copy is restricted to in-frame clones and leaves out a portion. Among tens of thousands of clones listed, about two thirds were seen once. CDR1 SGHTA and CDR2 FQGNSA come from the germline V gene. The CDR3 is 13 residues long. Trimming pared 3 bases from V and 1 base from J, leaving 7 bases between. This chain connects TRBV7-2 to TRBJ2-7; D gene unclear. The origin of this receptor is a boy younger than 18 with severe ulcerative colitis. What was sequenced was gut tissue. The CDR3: CASSLDLSYEQYF. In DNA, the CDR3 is TGTGCCAGCAGCTTGGACCTTTCCTACGAGCAGTACTTC.